Listed here is a single T cell receptor (beta chain). This clone was detected only a few times. It lacks a known antigen. Base qualities are missing; no much larger clone stands one base away. A single peripheral blood draw of approximately 110 mL on average was collected from each donor into heparinised tubes. A BD FACSAria II and a panel including CD45RO, CCR7, CD25, CD127, CD95 and CD27 were used to sort naive, central memory, regulatory and stem cell-like memory CD4+ T cells. A purity above 98% was achieved for all sorted populations. PBMCs were separated immediately by Lymphoprep density gradient centrifugation and were stained directly, without being cultured. So that batch effects would be minimized, each experiment stained and sorted samples in pairs, pairing one healthy donor with one patient. V is reduced by 0 bases and J by 0 bases, leaving a spacing of 7 bases between them. Inclusive of the bounding cysteine and phenylalanine, the CDR3 is 15 residues long. Solely the CDR3 DNA is kept, with 45 bases framed from the first base. The germline V gene yields LGHNA for CDR1 and YNFKEQ for CDR2.

The data were taken from a study of beta chain features in type 1 diabetes (dated by TCRdb to about 2018). In terms of the full investigation: Mean age, gender distribution, total cell number and subset yield were not different between patients and healthy donors. In the study, TCRB repertoires of sorted circulating CD4+ T cell subsets from recently diagnosed type 1 diabetes patients were compared with those of matched healthy donors. A total of around 100 million sorted cells were examined across all samples, and RNA yield correlated strongly with the number of cells per subset. Regulatory and stem cell-like memory subsets were obtained from only 8 patients and roughly 8 healthy donors, while naive and central memory subsets were obtained from all 28 donors. Results and caveats for the whole study, not just this receptor: A moderate but significant shortening of TCRB CDR3 length was observed in type 1 diabetes patients in all four CD4+ subsets. Naive, central memory and regulatory TCRB repertoires appeared to be more similar among patients than among healthy donors. Because the HLA sub-analyses included only small numbers of individuals, any influence of HLA type on TCRB rearrangement was left unresolved. Sequencing cDNA rather than genomic DNA could over-represent highly expressing activated cells, although activation and CD3 levels did not differ between groups. Shorter templates might be favored by PCR, yet because patient and control samples were amplified and corrected together, any such skew would affect both groups equally. At VDJ recombination sites, patients with type 1 diabetes made fewer insertions and deleted more nucleotides, a pattern implying thymic rearrangement abnormalities.

The entire amount of isolated RNA was reverse transcribed using the High Capacity cDNA Reverse Transcription Kit, so the sequenced TCRB transcripts were expressed ones. Deep immunoSEQ sequencing was performed on naive, central memory and regulatory T cell samples, with an average of roughly 3.5 million total reads per sample. Sorted cells were lysed in RLT buffer, and RNA was extracted using DNase-treated RNeasy Micro or Mini kits according to cell number. Each cell subset was processed separately to prevent cross-contamination, with patient and healthy donor samples processed together. The immunoSEQ multiplex PCR was used to amplify TCRB sequences from cDNA, generating 87-bp fragments that spanned the CDR3 region. Amplicons were sequenced on the Illumina HiSeq platform. Per the authors' processing: Synthetic template baselines were used to correct PCR bias computationally, reads within Hamming distance 2 were collapsed together, and singletons that could not be merged were discarded. By aligning reads against IMGT, V, D and J genes, CDR3 length, and insertions or deletions at six rearrangement sites were assigned. Within each subset, clonotype counts were normalized to sorted cell number, and only after that were true diversity and Gini coefficients computed with the tcR R package. Repertoire sharing was quantified using the overlap coefficient calculated on TCRB nucleotide sequences. Out-of-frame TCRB sequences from naive cells were analyzed as a proxy for the pre-selection repertoire. Here the immuneACCESS table is served through TCRdb, limited to in-frame sequences with V and J called. Missing clones are a known gap in these copies; in checked studies unresolved V genes cover under half, and the rest lacks a known reason. V, J and clone size reflect that table, while D and trimming were determined from the DNA. This sample holds under 400,000 clones; around 12% were observed only once. The ten top clones hold around 0.0099% of the sample.

This TCR derives from a woman aged 18-29 years with type 1 diabetes. Recombination linked TRBV4-2 to TRBJ2-3; the D segment cannot be called with confidence. The sample consisted of naive CD4+ T cells from blood. According to the study, the label for this sample's cell subset or site signals: true naive CD4+ T cells. The CDR3 region has the sequence CASSQDWASTDTQYF. The DNA is as follows: TGTGCCAGCAGCCAAGATTGGGCTAGCACAGATACGCAGTATTTT.